These 31 T cell receptor beta chains originate from one sample sequenced in a study of T cell responses to AZD1222 COVID-19 vaccine. TCRdb's copy holds only in-frame clones and misses some; the assay was immunoSEQ multiplex PCR. The sample carries roughly 95,000 clones, about 90% recorded once. The source was peripheral blood, collected 28 days after the second AZD1222 dose. Source of these receptors: an adult who received the AZD1222 COVID-19 vaccine.

The V and J genes are TRBV5-6 and TRBJ2-1, with 10 positions matching TRBD1. The CDR3 runs to 17 residues. Trimming removed 4 bases from V and 6 bases from J; junction bases left unmatched: 13. Germline V gene data show CDR1 as SGHDT and CDR2 as YYEEEE. Here the CDR3 reads CASSEGTGDFVGNEQFF. The CDR3 DNA reads as TGTGCCAGCAGCGAGGGGACAGGGGATTTCGTAGGCAATGAGCAGTTCTTC.

The rearrangement links TRBV19 to TRBJ1-6, with D unresolved. With 1 base removed from V and 8 bases from J, the gap between germline ends came to 15 bases. Germline-derived CDR1 and CDR2 are LNHDA and SQIVND (reference sequence). The length of the CDR3 is 16 residues. CDR3 nucleotide sequence: TGTGCCAGTAGTATAGGGCAGGCGGCCGGGGATTCACCCCTCCACTTT. Translated: CASSIGQAAGDSPLHF.

J is TRBJ1-5 and V is TRBV18; tentatively, D is TRBD1 (5 bases). The V gene lost 4 bases and the J gene lost 1 base, with 14 bases spanning the gap. The CDR3 has 16 residues. CDR1 KGHSH and CDR2 LQKENI come from the germline V gene. The CDR3 region is CASSLTGGDSNQPQHF. In nucleotides, the CDR3 is TGTGCCAGCTCACTAACAGGAGGGGACAGCAATCAGCCCCAGCATTTT.

The chain uses TRBV5-6 and TRBJ2-3; 9 nucleotides line up with TRBD2. The CDR3 is made up of 15 amino acids. Germline lookup yields CDR1 SGHDT and CDR2 YYEEEE. With 6 bases clipped from V and 6 bases from J, the junction kept 11 bases outside the gene matches. The CDR3 loop is CASTRISGGIDTQYF. As DNA, the CDR3 is TGTGCCAGCACCAGAATTAGCGGGGGTATTGATACGCAGTATTTT.

The chain links TRBV5-1 to TRBJ2-7, with 8 bases fitting TRBD1. CDR1 is SGHRS and CDR2 is YFSETQ in the germline V gene. CDR3 size: 16 residues. V gave up 4 bases and J gave up 3 bases; unmatched junction bases: 12. CDR3 region: CASSLAIRDRNYEQYF. In DNA form, the CDR3 reads TGCGCCAGCAGCCTGGCGATTCGGGACAGGAACTACGAGCAGTACTTC.

This chain links TRBV5-4 with TRBJ1-1, with D maybe TRBD1 (6 bases). Per germline, CDR1 SGHNT and CDR2 YYREEE (reference sequence). V was clipped by 4 bases and J by 7 bases, with 17 bases between them. This CDR3 is built from 14 residues. Here the CDR3 reads CASSPPGAGDEAFF. DNA of the CDR3: TGTGCCAGCAGCCCCCCAGGGGCAGGGGATGAAGCTTTCTTT.

This clone was observed a handful of times. CDR3 DNA sequence: TGTGCCAGCAGGCGGGCTGGGGTGACCGGGGAGCTGTTTTTT. This translates into CASRRAGVTGELFF. The chain is built from TRBV11-1 and TRBJ2-2; tentatively, D is TRBD2 (5 bases). There are 14 residues in the CDR3. Germline V lookup: CDR1 SGHAT, CDR2 FQDESV (reference sequence). Trimming pared 6 bases from V and 5 bases from J, leaving 13 bases between.

The chain carries TRBV19 and TRBJ1-2, with 7 bases aligning to TRBD1. The J segment lost 3 bases and the V segment lost 10 bases, leaving 5 bases of the junction unmatched. Germline V gene lookup returns CDR1 LNHDA and CDR2 SQIVND (reference sequence). The CDR3 spans 12 residues. The CDR3 region is CAIYRGHYGYTF. The CDR3 nucleotides are TGTGCCATATACAGGGGACACTATGGCTACACCTTC.

The rearrangement links TRBV6-5 to TRBJ2-3, with 8 nucleotides matching TRBD2. The germline CDR1 and CDR2 sequences are MNHEY and SVGAGI. V was pared by 1 base and J by 2 bases, with 5 bases of the junction left unmatched. The CDR3 length is 16 residues. CDR3 sequence: CASSYWVSGDTDTQYF. The CDR3 nucleotides are TGTGCCAGCAGTTACTGGGTTAGCGGGGACACAGATACGCAGTATTTT.

V is TRBV5-1 and J is TRBJ2-7; TRBD1 matches 8 bases. This CDR3 region has 13 residues. The trim removed 4 bases at V and 12 bases at J, leaving 12 bases unmatched. Germline V lookup: CDR1 SGHRS, CDR2 YFSETQ. CDR3 nucleotides: TGCGCCAGCAGCGCAGGACAGGGCCAAGCCGCGTACTTC. This translates into CASSAGQGQAAYF.

In its sample, this clone is medium-sized (0.01 to 0.1%). The rearrangement uses TRBV7-8 and TRBJ1-1, with 11 positions matching TRBD1. V dropped 6 bases and J dropped 4; count of bases not matched to a gene: 1. In germline, CDR1 is SGHVS, CDR2 FQNEAQ. The CDR3 is 13 amino acids. CDR3 in DNA: TGTGCCAGCAGGGGGACAGGGGGCACTGAAGCTTTCTTT. Amino acid sequence: CASRGTGGTEAFF.

The rearrangement links TRBV7-8 to TRBJ1-2; D gene unclear. CDR1 and CDR2 (germline): SGHVS, FQNEAQ. V was shortened by 5 bases and J by 0 bases, with 13 bases between the two germline ends. The CDR3 totals 15 residues. CDR3 nucleotide sequence: TGTGCCAGCAGCCCCACGGGTTCAGCTAACTATGGCTACACCTTC. Amino acid sequence: CASSPTGSANYGYTF.

On this clone: Other DNA variants within this sample encode the same CDR3. The chain combines TRBV18 with TRBJ2-2; D uncertain. The CDR3 covers 12 residues. Looked up from germline, CDR1 is KGHSH and CDR2 is LQKENI. Trimming took 1 base from V and 4 from J, leaving 1 base between them. CDR3 nucleotides: TGTGCCAGCTCACCACGCACCGGGGAGCTGTTTTTT. Translating it yields CASSPRTGELFF.

The rearrangement links TRBV25-1 to TRBJ2-2; D ambiguous. Trimming cost V 4 bases and J 4 bases, with 13 bases left between them. This CDR3 contains 15 residues. CDR1 and CDR2 from the germline V gene are MGHDK and SYGVNS. The CDR3 loop is CASSGTYSLTGELFF. The CDR3, as DNA: TGTGCCAGCAGTGGCACATACAGTCTCACCGGGGAGCTGTTTTTT.

The chain has TRBV2 and TRBJ1-4, with 8 nucleotides matching TRBD1. There are 15 residues in the CDR3. Losses at the gene ends were 7 bases for V and 8 bases for J; bases not matched to a gene: 12. CDR1 and CDR2 (germline): SNHLY, FYNNEI. Here the CDR3 DNA reads TGTGCCAGCACCCCCCTGACAGGGGTAGGGGAAAAACTGTTTTTT. As protein: CASTPLTGVGEKLFF.

The genes are TRBV2 and TRBJ2-1; D possibly matches TRBD1 or TRBD2 (5 bases each). V gave up 3 bases and J gave up 13 bases, with 10 bases separating them. CDR1 and CDR2 (germline): SNHLY, FYNNEI. The CDR3 extends over 11 amino acids. The CDR3 bases are TGTGCCAGCAGTGAGACCGGGACCCAGTTCTTC. This sequence encodes CASSETGTQFF.

The rearrangement links TRBV30 to TRBJ1-2; 7 positions match TRBD1. The CDR3 consists of 14 residues. Germline V CDR1 and CDR2: GTSNPN, SVGIG (reference sequence). V was pared by 0 bases and J by 2 bases, with 3 bases of the junction left unmatched. The CDR3 sequence: CAWSVQQGNYGYTF. The CDR3 DNA reads TGTGCCTGGAGTGTACAACAGGGGAACTATGGCTACACCTTC.

V and J are TRBV30 and TRBJ2-7; weak D call: TRBD2 (6 bases). The CDR3 length is 11 residues. V lost 0 bases to trimming and J lost 6 bases, with 6 bases between them. Looked up from germline, CDR1 is GTSNPN and CDR2 is SVGIG (reference sequence). CDR3 sequence (DNA): TGTGCCTGGAGTGTGGGGGGCGAGCAGTACTTC. It codes for CAWSVGGEQYF.

V and J are TRBV29-1 and TRBJ1-5; 10 positions match TRBD1. V gave up 7 bases and J gave up 5 bases; unmatched junction bases: 2. From germline, CDR1 is SQVTM and CDR2 ANQGSEA. The CDR3 contains 12 residues. CDR3 bases: TGCAGCGCCGGGACAGGGGATCAGCCCCAGCATTTT. It is translated as CSAGTGDQPQHF.

The genes are TRBV7-3 and TRBJ2-1, with TRBD2 identical over 11 bases. This CDR3 contains 15 residues. Unmatched junction bases numbered 5, after V lost 2 bases and J lost 8 bases. Looked up from germline, CDR1 is SGHTA and CDR2 is FQGTGA. This chain's CDR3 is CASSLVAGGQDEQFF. The DNA of the CDR3 is TGTGCCAGCAGCTTAGTAGCGGGGGGGCAAGATGAGCAGTTCTTC.

The chain joins TRBV20-1 to TRBJ1-1; D unclear. CDR1 is DFQATT, CDR2 SNEGSKA, per germline (reference sequence). The V and J ends lost 0 bases and 6 bases respectively, with 5 bases between them. This CDR3 comprises 11 residues. CDR3 sequence (DNA): TGCAGTGCTAGAGACCCCCCTGAAGCTTTCTTT. This gives the protein CSARDPPEAFF.

This clone has a handful of counts. The gene calls are TRBV14 and TRBJ2-5, with D uncertain. CDR3 length: 16 amino acids. The V gene lost 1 base and the J gene lost 3 bases, with 15 bases spanning the gap. Germline V gene data show CDR1 as SGHDN and CDR2 as FVKESK. CDR3 loop: CASSQASTPMEETQYF. CDR3 DNA: TGTGCCAGCAGCCAAGCTTCCACTCCTATGGAAGAGACCCAGTACTTC.

This sequence joins TRBV20-1 and TRBJ1-1; D gene unclear. The ends were cut back, 1 base at V and 12 bases at J, with 12 bases in the middle. Germline values: CDR1 DFQATT, CDR2 SNEGSKA (reference sequence). The CDR3 runs 11 residues. The CDR3, as DNA: TGCAGTGCTAGAGGGGGAGGTTGGCCTTTCTTT. The encoded protein is CSARGGGWPFF.

V is TRBV20-1 and J is TRBJ2-3, with 10 bases aligning to TRBD2. The germline CDR1 and CDR2 sequences are DFQATT and SNEGSKA (reference sequence). The CDR3 is 16 amino acids. With V trimmed by 6 bases and J by 4 bases, 13 bases remained unmatched. This CDR3 is CSASASPLAGADTQYF. CDR3 bases: TGCAGTGCCAGTGCTAGCCCGCTAGCGGGGGCAGATACGCAGTATTTT.

As concerns this clone: At one of its ends the junction is not consistent with the germline gene, which may arise from a read error. This chain joins TRBV13 and TRBJ1-3, with 7 bases matching TRBD1. Looked up from germline, CDR1 is PRHDT and CDR2 is FYEKMQ (reference sequence). There are 15 residues in the CDR3. Here the CDR3 reads CASSLDRASGNTIYF. The CDR3 nucleotides are TGTGCCAGCAGTTTAGACAGGGCTTCCGGAAACACCATATATTTT.

The chain carries TRBV6-5 and TRBJ2-5, with D tentatively TRBD1 (6 bases). Germline CDR1 and CDR2: MNHEY and SVGAGI. The CDR3 contains 14 residues. V was shortened by 5 bases and J by 4 bases, with 14 bases between the two germline ends. CDR3 DNA sequence: TGTGCCAGCAGTCCCCAGGGGATGAGAGAGACCCAGTACTTC. It codes for CASSPQGMRETQYF.

The chain combines TRBV18 with TRBJ1-2; TRBD1 matches at 10 bases. This CDR3 is built from 16 residues. Per the germline V gene, CDR1 is KGHSH and CDR2 is LQKENI. V was clipped by 3 bases and J by 1 base; unmatched bases: 5. The DNA of the CDR3 is TGTGCCAGCTCACCCTTGGACAGGGGGAGTAACTATGGCTACACCTTC. Translating it yields CASSPLDRGSNYGYTF.

The V call is TRBV5-4, the J call TRBJ1-2, with D uncertain. Germline V gene data show CDR1 as SGHNT and CDR2 as YYREEE (reference sequence). Trimming removed 2 bases from V and 4 bases from J, with 9 bases in between. The CDR3 has 13 residues. The CDR3 region has the DNA TGTGCCAGCAGCTTCGAGGTGACCTATGGCTACACCTTC. Translation gives CASSFEVTYGYTF.

The rearrangement links TRBV6-5 to TRBJ2-7; possibly TRBD2 for D (6 bases). Trimming cost V 6 bases and J 2 bases, with 11 bases left between them. The CDR3 is 13 amino acids. The germline CDR1 and CDR2 sequences are MNHEY and SVGAGI. The CDR3 DNA is TGTGCCAGCAGCCCAAGACTAGCCTACGAGCAGTACTTC. It encodes CASSPRLAYEQYF.

The gene calls are TRBV5-5 and TRBJ1-4; no reliable D call. CDR3 length: 12 residues. V was shortened by 6 bases and J by 3 bases, with 6 bases between the two germline ends. The germline gives CDR1 SGHKS, CDR2 YYEKEE (reference sequence). The CDR3 DNA is TGTGCCAGCACCAATCCTAATGAAAAACTGTTTTTT. Protein product: CASTNPNEKLFF.

This chain joins TRBV5-1 and TRBJ2-5; no clear D. CDR3 length equals 13 residues. From germline, CDR1 is SGHRS and CDR2 YFSETQ. The ends were cut back, 0 bases at V and 2 bases at J, with 5 bases in the middle. CDR3 sequence reads: CASSLGNQETQYF. The CDR3 region has the DNA TGCGCCAGCAGCTTGGGGAATCAAGAGACCCAGTACTTC.